The 25 T cell receptor beta chains presented below share a single source sample, sequenced in a study of response to subunit inactivated influenza vaccine (dated by TCRdb to between 2018 and 2020). The library was made by RT-PCR. Instrument on record: Illumina HiSeq 2500. The public reads were reprocessed in TCRdb via fastp at Q25 and MiXCR, keeping in-frame beta chains. All rows with the same CDR3 protein become a single entry with the most common DNA and genes. In this sample the table shows around 540,000 distinct CDR3 sequences, approximately 12% of which occur a single time. The ten largest clones represent roughly a tenth of the sample. This material consisted of PBMCs from blood, taken on the day of vaccination. The receptors shown here come from a man aged 50 or older who received an inactivated influenza vaccine. Donor details come from another sample of the same person, matched by shared clones.

Of note for this clonotype: One end of the junction fails to match germline, which may point to a read error. This CDR3 is CASSLVGLAGVEETKYF. The DNA of the CDR3 is TGTGCCAGCAGCCTGGTCGGACTAGCGGGAGTCGAGGAGACCAAGTACTTC. The chain is built from TRBV13 and TRBJ2-5, with TRBD2 identical over 13 bases. The CDR3 runs 17 residues. CDR1 PRHDT and CDR2 FYEKMQ come from the germline V gene (reference sequence).

There are a few counts of this clonotype. The gene calls are TRBV15 and TRBJ2-2; 7 bases line up with TRBD2. The CDR3 runs to 17 residues. J gave up 4 bases and V 0 bases, and 8 bases lay outside the gene matches. Germline CDR1 reads LNHNV; CDR2 reads YYDKDF (reference sequence). CDR3 DNA: TGTGCCACCAGCAGAGATCCCTACGGGGGGACCACCGGGGAGCTGTTTTTT. It specifies CATSRDPYGGTTGELFF.

This clonotype was seen repeatedly, ten times or more. The rearrangement links TRBV28 to TRBJ2-4; a weak D match, TRBD1 (5 bases). Germline V gene lookup returns CDR1 MDHEN and CDR2 SYDVKM. The CDR3 totals 15 residues. The V and J ends lost 5 bases and 3 bases respectively, with 14 bases between them. The DNA of the CDR3 is TGTGCCAGCAGTCCATTCAGGGTGGGCAAAAACATTCAGTACTTC. Its translation is CASSPFRVGKNIQYF.

The rearrangement uses TRBV6-1 and TRBJ1-2; D is unresolved. Deletions cut 6 bases from V and 3 bases from J, with 14 bases between. Germline V gene lookup returns CDR1 MNHNS and CDR2 SASEGT. The length of the CDR3 is 14 residues. The DNA for the CDR3 is TGTGCCAGCAGCCGGCGGGCACGCGACTATGGCTACACCTTC. Translated, it gives CASSRRARDYGYTF.

The CDR3, as DNA: TGTGCCAGCGGAGACAGGGTCACTGAAGCTTTCTTT. Encoded protein: CASGDRVTEAFF. The chain joins TRBV27 to TRBJ1-1, with TRBD1 identical over 7 bases. The V segment lost 8 bases and the J segment 4 bases; nucleotides outside the gene matches: 4. Germline V gene data show CDR1 as MNHEY and CDR2 as SMNVEV (reference sequence). The CDR3 spans 12 residues.

This clonotype was counted a few times. V is TRBV7-9 and J is TRBJ1-4; D is unresolved. Trimming shortened V by 5 bases and J by 7 bases, and 17 bases separated the two germline ends. The CDR3 is 15 residues long. Germline V gene lookup returns CDR1 SEHNR and CDR2 FQNEAQ (reference sequence). This chain's CDR3 is CASSHGADRIEKLFF. The CDR3 DNA follows: TGTGCCAGCAGCCACGGAGCGGACCGAATTGAAAAACTGTTTTTT.

The rearrangement uses TRBV5-1 and TRBJ1-1; D remains unclear. Germline CDR1 and CDR2: SGHRS and YFSETQ. This CDR3 comprises 12 residues. V was cut by 3 bases and J by 5 bases, with 8 bases left in between. The CDR3 DNA reads as TGCGCCAGCAGCTGGGTATCGACTGAAGCTTTCTTT. Its translation: CASSWVSTEAFF.

The chain has TRBV7-9 and TRBJ1-4; tentative D call: TRBD1 (6 bases). Germline assignment: CDR1 SEHNR and CDR2 FQNEAQ (reference sequence). The CDR3 length is 15 residues. Trimming cost V 2 bases and J 5 bases, with 12 bases left between them. This CDR3 reads CASSLNGGINEKLFF. DNA for the CDR3: TGTGCCAGCAGCTTAAATGGGGGCATAAATGAAAAACTGTTTTTT.

Many counts were recorded for this clonotype. The chain has TRBV5-8 and TRBJ1-1; TRBD1 is a possible D gene (6 bases). V was cut by 4 bases and J by 0 bases, with 16 bases left in between. CDR3 size: 16 residues. Germline values: CDR1 SGHTS, CDR2 YDEGEE. The CDR3 DNA sequence: TGTGCCAGCAGCGGGACATCCCACGCTTTGAACACTGAAGCTTTCTTT. It yields the protein CASSGTSHALNTEAFF.

Many counts were recorded for this clonotype. The chain joins TRBV10-3 to TRBJ2-7, with D unclear. Trimming pared 0 bases from V and 3 bases from J, leaving 12 bases between. This CDR3 is built from 15 residues. The germline CDR1 and CDR2 sequences are ENHRY and SYGVKD. CDR3 protein: CAISESMGPNYEQYF. The CDR3, as DNA: TGTGCCATCAGTGAGTCGATGGGTCCTAACTACGAGCAGTACTTC.

This clonotype was picked up a small number of times. The V gene is TRBV5-1, the J gene TRBJ2-1; 9 bases match TRBD2. The CDR3 is made up of 15 amino acids. The ends lost 4 bases at V and 7 bases at J; junction bases unmatched: 9. Germline CDR1 is SGHRS and CDR2 is YFSETQ. CDR3 region: CASSAVAGAWNEQFF. The CDR3 bases are TGCGCCAGCAGCGCAGTAGCGGGAGCTTGGAATGAGCAGTTCTTC.

This chain links TRBV12-3 or TRBV12-4 with TRBJ2-3; D may be TRBD1 (6 bases). The ends were cut back, 3 bases at V and 4 bases at J, with 20 bases in the middle. The CDR3 totals 17 residues. CDR3 sequence reads: CASSLMGTIQPPDTQYF. The CDR3 bases are TGTGCCAGCAGTTTGATGGGGACAATCCAGCCACCAGATACGCAGTATTTT.

The chain employs TRBV4-1 and TRBJ2-7; weak D call: TRBD2 (5 bases). Between the trimmed V and J ends, which lost 3 bases and 4 bases, there was a span of 13 bases. CDR3 size: 14 residues. Per germline, CDR1 MGHRA and CDR2 YSYEKL. The CDR3 nucleotides read TGCGCCAGCAGCCAGGCAGGACTTTTATACGAGCAGTACTTC. Translation: CASSQAGLLYEQYF.

The chain couples TRBV5-1 to TRBJ1-1; D gene unclear. V lost 0 bases and J 5 bases, leaving 14 bases between the germline ends. The CDR3 runs 15 residues. Germline V lookup: CDR1 SGHRS, CDR2 YFSETQ. CDR3 DNA sequence: TGCGCCAGCAGCTTGGAGCCGCTTAAGGGTACTGAAGCTTTCTTT. Protein product: CASSLEPLKGTEAFF.

This clonotype was seen more than once but under ten times. V gene TRBV12-3 or TRBV12-4 combines with J gene TRBJ1-2, with D hard to call. V gave up 0 bases and J gave up 6 bases, with 8 bases separating them. The CDR3 totals 13 residues. This chain's CDR3 is CASSLAIPNGYTF. Here the CDR3 DNA reads TGTGCCAGCAGTTTAGCAATCCCTAATGGCTACACCTTC.

In DNA, the CDR3 is TGCAGCGTTGTAGCGGGGGGGATTCAGGAGACCCAGTACTTC. The encoded protein is CSVVAGGIQETQYF. The rearrangement links TRBV29-1 to TRBJ2-5; TRBD2 matches at 11 bases. Germline V gene sequence: CDR1 SQVTM, CDR2 ANQGSEA. With V trimmed by 4 bases and J by 5 bases, 6 bases remained unmatched. CDR3 length: 14 residues. Looking up the rest from reference TRBV29-1 and TRBJ2-5 gives the full variable domain: SAVISQKPSRDICQRGTSLTIQCQVDSQVTMMFWYRQQPGQSLTLIATANQGSEATYESGFVIDKFPISRPNLTFSTLTVSNMSPEDSSIYLCSVVAGGIQETQYFGPGTRLLVL.

A few counts support this clonotype. The chain is built from TRBV5-1 and TRBJ2-7; no definite D call. Germline V gene data show CDR1 as SGHRS and CDR2 as YFSETQ. The CDR3 is 13 residues long. V lost 2 bases and J 1 base, leaving 7 bases between the germline ends. The CDR3 sequence: CASSFTISYEQYF. CDR3 DNA: TGCGCCAGCAGCTTCACTATTTCCTACGAGCAGTACTTC.

Many counts were recorded for this clonotype. The gene calls are TRBV3-1 and TRBJ2-3; D uncertain. The CDR3 extends over 16 amino acids. V lost 0 bases to trimming and J lost 1 base, with 11 bases between them. Germline loops: CDR1 LGHDT, CDR2 YNNKEL (reference sequence). This CDR3 is CASSQDRSPGTDTQYF. In nucleotides, the CDR3 is TGTGCCAGCAGCCAAGATAGGAGTCCCGGCACAGATACGCAGTATTTT.

The gene calls are TRBV6-2 or TRBV6-3 and TRBJ2-3, with a weak D call TRBD1 (7 bases). Germline V CDR1 and CDR2: MNHEY, SVGEGT. Trimming removed 2 bases at V and 7 bases at J, with 34 bases between. This CDR3 spans 21 amino acids. CDR3 DNA: TGTGCCAGCAGTTACACAGACAGGGACGGGGGACTCCGCCCTCGGGCCCATACGCAGTATTTT. Translating gives CASSYTDRDGGLRPRAHTQYF.

The genes are TRBV12-3 or TRBV12-4 and TRBJ1-5; D is possibly TRBD1 (6 bases). V was pared by 5 bases and J by 2 bases, with 16 bases between. This CDR3 is 16 amino acids long. The CDR3 sequence: CASSLGGLYGNQPQHF. In DNA, the CDR3 is TGTGCCAGCAGTCTAGGGGGGTTGTACGGCAATCAGCCCCAGCATTTT.

This clonotype was observed at least ten times. This rearrangement joins TRBV24-1 to TRBJ2-2; 9 bases line up with TRBD1. With V trimmed by 5 bases and J by 5 bases, 11 bases remained unmatched. In germline, CDR1 is KGHDR, CDR2 SFDVKD. The CDR3 length is 17 residues. CDR3 sequence reads: CATSAPPGQGPTGELFF. CDR3 DNA: TGTGCCACCAGTGCCCCCCCGGGACAGGGACCTACCGGGGAGCTGTTTTTT.

The rearrangement uses TRBV6-2 or TRBV6-3 and TRBJ1-5; 7 nucleotides line up with TRBD1. The trim removed 2 bases at V and 5 bases at J, leaving 9 bases unmatched. CDR3 length: 16 residues. Germline-derived CDR1 and CDR2 are MNHEY and SVGEGT. CDR3 DNA: TGTGCCAGCAGTTACCTTACAGGGGCCCGTCATCAGCCCCAGCATTTT. Protein product: CASSYLTGARHQPQHF.

The chain employs TRBV5-1 and TRBJ2-7; D not certain. The CDR3 runs to 12 residues. Germline CDR1 reads SGHRS; CDR2 reads YFSETQ. V was cut by 1 base and J by 11 bases, with 13 bases left in between. CDR3 DNA: TGCGCCAGCAGCTTGCGGCGAGGAGAAAAGTACTTC. It encodes CASSLRRGEKYF.

This clonotype was recorded at least ten times. V is TRBV5-1 and J is TRBJ2-1, with 10 bases identical to TRBD1. Germline assignment: CDR1 SGHRS and CDR2 YFSETQ. The CDR3 extends over 19 amino acids. J gave up 4 bases and V 2 bases, and 15 bases lay outside the gene matches. The CDR3 nucleotides read TGCGCCAGCAGCTTCAGGACAGGGGGGTACGGCCCCGAATACAATGAGCAGTTCTTC. Protein product: CASSFRTGGYGPEYNEQFF. The full variable domain, rest sourced from reference TRBV5-1 and TRBJ2-1, is KAGVTQTPRYLIKTRGQQVTLSCSPISGHRSVSWYQQTPGQGLQFLFEYFSETQRNKGNFPGRFSGRQFSNSRSEMNVSTLELGDSALYLCASSFRTGGYGPEYNEQFFGPGTRLTVL.

This clonotype appeared many times. The genes are TRBV5-1 and TRBJ2-1; TRBD2 matches 10 bases. The CDR3 is made up of 18 amino acids. V trimming: 2 bases; J trimming: 3 bases; junction bases outside the gene matches: 11. CDR1 and CDR2 from the germline V gene are SGHRS and YFSETQ. As DNA, the CDR3 is TGCGCCAGCAGCTTTGGGCTAGCGGGAGCTGGGGGCTACAATGAGCAGTTCTTC. This translates into CASSFGLAGAGGYNEQFF.